A single sample is the source of the 27 T cell receptor beta chains below, sequenced in a study of PD-1 blockade in classical Hodgkin lymphoma. Time point: cycle 4 day 1 (C4D1), after more than 5 weeks of nivolumab. Each and every patient relapsed after autologous stem cell transplantation, and patients got differing brentuximab vedotin exposure. TCRdb's table, derived via immunoSEQ multiplex PCR, lists solely in-frame clones and lacks some. The sample shows about 39,000 clones, about 77% of them seen only once. The material sequenced was peripheral blood mononuclear cells (PBMCs), taken before the fourth cycle of nivolumab. The source is a human donor with classical Hodgkin lymphoma.

The CDR3 region is CASSLGDRAYNEQFF. DNA for the CDR3: TGTGCCAGCAGCTTGGGGGACAGGGCATACAATGAGCAGTTCTTC. The J gene is TRBJ2-1, the V gene TRBV5-8; TRBD1 matches 9 bases. This CDR3 has 15 residues. The junction had 2 bases not matched to a gene; V was cut back by 0 bases and J by 4 bases. The germline CDR1 and CDR2 sequences are SGHTS and YDEGEE.

This clone came up once. This sequence joins TRBV28 and TRBJ1-6; unclear D gene. CDR1 and CDR2 (germline): MDHEN, SYDVKM. The V gene lost 7 bases and the J gene lost 1 base, with 14 bases spanning the gap. There are 16 residues in the CDR3. The CDR3 nucleotides read TGTGCCAGCAACACCCCGGACCTATCCTATAATTCACCCCTCCACTTT. Protein: CASNTPDLSYNSPLHF.

In DNA, the CDR3 is TGTGCCAGCAGATGGGGGGACGGGGAGCTGTTTTTT. This gives the protein CASRWGDGELFF. The chain links TRBV2 to TRBJ2-2; D may be TRBD2 (6 bases). CDR3 length: 12 residues. The V and J ends lost 6 bases and 7 bases respectively, with 9 bases between them. Germline CDR1 SNHLY, CDR2 FYNNEI.

V gene TRBV7-9 combines with J gene TRBJ2-5, with D possibly called TRBD1 or TRBD2 (5 bases each). The CDR3 consists of 12 residues. Germline assignment: CDR1 SEHNR and CDR2 FQNEAQ (reference sequence). Trimming removed 5 bases at V and 4 bases at J, with 8 bases between. This chain's CDR3 is CASSEGRETQYF. The DNA for the CDR3 is TGTGCCAGCAGCGAGGGACGAGAGACCCAGTACTTC.

J is TRBJ2-3 and V is TRBV5-1; maybe TRBD1 (6 bases). This CDR3 spans 14 amino acids. V lost 0 bases and J 5 bases, leaving 10 bases between the germline ends. Germline CDR1 and CDR2: SGHRS and YFSETQ. This CDR3 is CASSLGQVRDTQYF. DNA for the CDR3: TGCGCCAGCAGCTTGGGACAGGTTAGAGATACGCAGTATTTT.

With regard to this clone: The same CDR3 also results from other DNA sequences found in this sample. The chain carries TRBV10-3 and TRBJ1-2; D may be TRBD1 (6 bases). The length of the CDR3 is 14 residues. Looked up from germline, CDR1 is ENHRY and CDR2 is SYGVKD. The V gene lost 10 bases and the J gene lost 7 bases, with 22 bases spanning the gap. The CDR3 DNA is TGTGCCACAAGGCCACTTACAGGGTCGGGTGGCTACACCTTC. The encoded protein is CATRPLTGSGGYTF.

The chain joins TRBV7-9 to TRBJ1-6; tentatively, D is TRBD1 (6 bases). The germline V and J ends were trimmed by 1 base and 10 bases, with 17 bases remaining between them. The CDR3 is 16 amino acids. Germline values: CDR1 SEHNR, CDR2 FQNEAQ (reference sequence). DNA for the CDR3: TGTGCCAGCAGCTTAGACGGGGTCAGGGGTAGGTCACCCCTCCACTTT. Its translation is CASSLDGVRGRSPLHF.

In its sample, this clone was seen many times. V gene TRBV5-4 combines with J gene TRBJ2-1, with D unclear. V was trimmed by 4 bases and J by 5 bases, leaving 7 bases between them. The CDR3 sequence is 12 residues long. Germline assignment: CDR1 SGHNT and CDR2 YYREEE (reference sequence). CDR3 sequence (DNA): TGTGCCAGCAGCGGGTGGGACAATGAGCAGTTCTTC. Protein sequence: CASSGWDNEQFF.

The gene calls are TRBV6-6 and TRBJ1-2, with TRBD1 as a possible D gene (6 bases). Germline V gene sequence: CDR1 MNHNY, CDR2 SVGAGI (reference sequence). This CDR3 spans 13 amino acids. The V end lost 5 bases, the J end lost 4 bases, and 11 bases lay between the germline ends. The DNA of the CDR3 is TGTGCCAGCAGTCCGGACAGCTCCTATGGCTACACCTTC. Translating it yields CASSPDSSYGYTF.

The chain is built from TRBV27 and TRBJ1-4, with unresolved D. The CDR3 extends over 13 amino acids. Trimming stripped 0 bases from V and 10 bases from J, with 9 bases between. The germline CDR1 and CDR2 sequences are MNHEY and SMNVEV (reference sequence). DNA of the CDR3: TGTGCCAGCAGTTTATCTCTTATCGGAAAACTGTTTTTT. It yields the protein CASSLSLIGKLFF.

The chain recombines TRBV6-6 with TRBJ2-7; TRBD2 matches at 7 bases. Unmatched junction bases numbered 7, after V lost 5 bases and J lost 0 bases. Germline V gene lookup returns CDR1 MNHNY and CDR2 SVGAGI (reference sequence). The CDR3 is 15 residues long. This chain's CDR3 is CASSPSGATSYEQYF. DNA for the CDR3: TGTGCCAGCAGTCCGAGCGGGGCCACCTCCTACGAGCAGTACTTC.

This clone appeared once. In the same sample, other DNA sequences code for this CDR3. This chain uses TRBV10-3 with TRBJ2-5; the D gene is possibly TRBD2 (5 bases). This CDR3 is 12 amino acids long. CDR1 and CDR2 (germline): ENHRY, SYGVKD. Between the trimmed V and J ends, which lost 4 bases and 4 bases, there was a span of 7 bases. The CDR3 coding sequence is TGTGCCATCAGTGGAAGCGGAGAGACCCAGTACTTC. Translated: CAISGSGETQYF.

The gene calls are TRBV7-2 and TRBJ1-5, with D perhaps TRBD1 (6 bases). The CDR3 sequence is 15 residues long. With 8 bases removed from V and 3 bases from J, the gap between germline ends came to 17 bases. Germline CDR1 and CDR2: SGHTA and FQGNSA. Written as DNA, the CDR3 is TGTGCCAGCGGCTCCGACGGACAGTACAATCAGCCCCAGCATTTT. Residues: CASGSDGQYNQPQHF.

The chain links TRBV9 to TRBJ1-4; TRBD1 is a possible D gene (6 bases). The V and J ends lost 3 bases and 5 bases respectively, with 14 bases between them. The CDR3 length is 15 residues. From germline, CDR1 is SGDLS and CDR2 YYNGEE. Here the CDR3 reads CASSASTGNNEKLFF. The CDR3, as DNA: TGTGCCAGCAGCGCTTCGACAGGTAACAATGAAAAACTGTTTTTT.

This clone appeared many times. The genes are TRBV28 and TRBJ1-2, with 9 bases matching TRBD1. The germline gives CDR1 MDHEN, CDR2 SYDVKM. CDR3 length: 15 amino acids. The ends lost 4 bases at V and 3 bases at J; junction bases unmatched: 6. The CDR3 loop reads CASSSRQGGYYGYTF. Here the CDR3 DNA reads TGTGCCAGCAGTTCCCGACAGGGGGGGTACTATGGCTACACCTTC.

The chain carries TRBV10-3 and TRBJ1-4, with D tentatively TRBD1 (6 bases). CDR1 ENHRY and CDR2 SYGVKD come from the germline V gene. The V gene lost 4 bases and the J gene lost 5 bases, with 11 bases spanning the gap. This CDR3 comprises 14 residues. This CDR3 is CAISGAGENEKLFF. The DNA for the CDR3 is TGTGCCATCAGTGGGGCAGGGGAGAATGAAAAACTGTTTTTT.

This sequence joins TRBV6-5 and TRBJ1-5; 7 positions agree with TRBD1. CDR3 length equals 15 residues. The germline gives CDR1 MNHEY, CDR2 SVGAGI. Losses at the gene ends were 6 bases for V and 7 bases for J; bases not matched to a gene: 12. The CDR3, as DNA: TGTGCCAGCAGCCCCGGTCAGGGGGTCGGACAGCCCCAGCATTTT. This encodes CASSPGQGVGQPQHF.

The V call is TRBV10-3, the J call TRBJ2-7; either TRBD1 or TRBD2 may fit D (6 bases each). This CDR3 has 15 residues. V was trimmed by 4 bases and J by 7 bases, leaving 20 bases between them. Germline V gene sequence: CDR1 ENHRY, CDR2 SYGVKD. The chain's CDR3 is CAISAVVGHAGEQYF. The CDR3 DNA sequence: TGTGCCATCAGTGCAGTTGTGGGACACGCGGGGGAGCAGTACTTC.

This clone is a singleton in its sample. V gene TRBV5-1 combines with J gene TRBJ1-2; possibly TRBD1 for D (5 bases). Trimming removed 0 bases at V and 4 bases at J, with 16 bases between. This CDR3 has 16 amino acids. CDR1 is SGHRS and CDR2 is YFSETQ in the germline V gene. The CDR3 protein is CASSLEDARVGYGYTF. The CDR3 region has the DNA TGCGCCAGCAGCTTGGAAGACGCCAGGGTGGGCTATGGCTACACCTTC.

The V call is TRBV7-2, the J call TRBJ1-3; the D gene is possibly TRBD1 (6 bases). The germline V gene has CDR1 SGHTA and CDR2 FQGNSA. V dropped 5 bases and J dropped 0 bases, with 14 bases sitting between them. This CDR3 spans 16 amino acids. The CDR3 DNA follows: TGTGCCAGCAGCACGCCGACAGGAGCCTCTGGAAACACCATATATTTT. This encodes CASSTPTGASGNTIYF.

The chain couples TRBV7-2 to TRBJ1-2; D is unclear. Germline V gene lookup returns CDR1 SGHTA and CDR2 FQGNSA. Trimming took off 1 base at V and 0 bases at J, with 9 bases between the two ends. This CDR3 has 15 residues. CDR3 loop: CASSLEGSSNYGYTF. CDR3 DNA sequence: TGTGCCAGCAGCTTAGAAGGTAGCTCTAACTATGGCTACACCTTC.

This sequence joins TRBV5-4 and TRBJ1-1, with D possibly TRBD1 on 5 matching bases. This CDR3 has 15 amino acids. Trimming cost V 4 bases and J 3 bases, with 16 bases left between them. Per germline, CDR1 SGHNT and CDR2 YYREEE (reference sequence). CDR3 coding DNA: TGTGCCAGCAGCAGAACGACAGCCGTCTACACTGAAGCTTTCTTT. Amino acid sequence: CASSRTTAVYTEAFF. The complete variable domain, with remaining parts taken from reference TRBV5-4 and TRBJ1-1, reads ETGVTQSPTHLIKTRGQQVTLRCSSQSGHNTVSWYQQALGQGPQFIFQYYREEENGRGNFPPRFSGLQFPNYSSELNVNALELDDSALYLCASSRTTAVYTEAFFGQGTRLTVV.

This clone was counted once. The V call is TRBV6-5, the J call TRBJ1-6; 8 positions agree with TRBD1. There are 16 residues in the CDR3. V shed 0 bases and J 10 bases; nucleotides not matched to a gene: 8. CDR1 is MNHEY, CDR2 SVGAGI, per germline. The CDR3 protein is CASSYSRTGWDSPLHF. CDR3 bases: TGTGCCAGCAGTTACTCGAGGACAGGGTGGGACTCACCCCTCCACTTT.

The chain combines TRBV7-8 with TRBJ2-7; D uncertain. CDR3 length: 12 residues. Trimming cost V 5 bases and J 6 bases, with 11 bases left between them. Germline CDR1 and CDR2: SGHVS and FQNEAQ. CDR3 amino acids: CASSPPGGEQYF. In DNA form, the CDR3 reads TGTGCCAGCAGCCCACCGGGCGGCGAGCAGTACTTC.

The V call is TRBV10-3, the J call TRBJ1-5; 7 bases align to TRBD1. CDR1 and CDR2 (germline): ENHRY, SYGVKD. The J segment lost 4 bases and the V segment lost 11 bases, leaving 8 bases of the junction unmatched. This CDR3 region has 13 residues. The CDR3 reads CAARQGENQPQHF. CDR3 nucleotide sequence: TGTGCCGCGCGACAGGGAGAGAATCAGCCCCAGCATTTT.

Points on this clone: This sample includes further DNA sequences coding for the same CDR3. This chain joins TRBV18 and TRBJ1-1; D remains unclear. CDR3 length: 15 residues. Germline values: CDR1 KGHSH, CDR2 LQKENI. V was pared by 2 bases and J by 1 base, with 11 bases between. This chain's CDR3 is CASSPRGQQNTEAFF. The CDR3 nucleotides read TGTGCCAGCTCACCAAGAGGTCAACAGAACACTGAAGCTTTCTTT.

The V gene is TRBV21-1, the J gene TRBJ2-3; the table names TRBD2, a call not compared with the DNA. TRBV21-1 has pseudogene status. This CDR3 has 16 amino acids. This CDR3 is CASSCRSGDSTDTQYF. CDR3 coding DNA: TGTGCCAGCAGCTGCCGAAGCGGGGATAGCACAGATACGCAGTATTTT.